This TCR beta chain derives from a study of shared clonotypes between healthy human individuals (dated by TCRdb to the early 2020s). In terms of the full investigation: The cohort comprised a couple of women and a few men aged 18 to 49 years. Per donor, three plates each were used for CD4 naive and CD4 memory, two for CD8 naive, and one for CD8 memory. The study deeply sequenced blood TCR repertoires of five healthy adults to estimate repertoire size and the extent of clonotype sharing between individuals. Libraries were prepared and TCR repertoires were sequenced by different laboratories using diverse techniques, in order to increase sequencing depth and limit assay-specific biases. Per donor, leukapheresis produced somewhere between about 0.94 and 8.9 billion PBMCs.

A note on this clone: Its antigen is currently not known. Per-base qualities were not stored, and no clone one base away is much larger.

The donors were healthy, HIV-negative adults with no recently reported acute infections or vaccinations. Only Caucasian adults living in Nashville, Tennessee, USA were represented among the donors. Magnetic negative selection was used to enrich CD4+ T cells, after which naive cells were positively selected on CD45RA and the negative fraction became the memory subset. Blood was obtained by leukapheresis, after which PBMCs were separated by Ficoll-Histopaque density gradient centrifugation and cryopreserved in liquid nitrogen vapor phase. Purity and quantity of every magnetically sorted T cell population were checked by analytical flow cytometry. From each sorted fraction, genomic DNA was isolated and quantified by UV absorbance on a Nanodrop 2000c. General conclusions and limits of the study: Sampling was restricted to blood, and TCR repertoires in tissue are likely to differ from TCR repertoires in blood. When a few donors were compared, the shared fraction of clonotypes was approximately 5% for naive CD4, more than 3% for naive CD8, more than 2% for memory CD4, and 0.4% for memory CD8. Incomplete sequencing was indicated by rarefaction of sorted-subset datasets, despite the large sequencing depth. Compared with non-shared clonotypes, the clonotypes found in all four sorted-subset donors had higher generation probabilities. Larger estimated clonotype richness was generally found for naive subsets than for memory subsets. Based on pairwise subsampling, the degree of clonotype sharing among donors was expected to be affected by sequencing depth. Because the study included a small number of donors, the genetic and exposure-history diversity represented was limited.

TCR CDR3 regions were amplified from genomic DNA by multiplex PCR using the deep immunoSEQ assay. Genomic DNA extracted from each cell subset was distributed evenly over all wells of several immunoSEQ 96-well plates, and each plate served as one replicate. Each replicate PCR for sorted subsets received around 200 ng genomic DNA, equal to roughly 30,000 T cell genomes. Purified libraries were measured with a Qubit 3.0 fluorometer, size-checked on a Bioanalyzer 2100, and measured again with the KAPA Library Quantification kit. Every immunoSEQ 96-well plate was sequenced on a dedicated single-read 150-cycle Illumina NextSeq 550 flow cell. The authors' pipeline ran thus. Because the immunoSEQ output included only junctional sequences and no quality scores, the filtering could not be the same as the filtering used for full-length reads. Sequences were annotated with PyIR, a Python wrapper for IgBLAST v1.9, and V/J genes and CDR3 were assigned using IMGT germline references. Any read was removed if the V/J assignment was weak (E-value above 1e-6), the CDR3 was missing, or the read contained stop codons, out-of-frame junctions, or ambiguous translated residues. V3J clonotypes were defined as sequences sharing the same inferred V gene, J gene, and CDR3 amino acid sequence. Percentage overlap between repertoires was computed as shared unique clonotypes divided by the size of the smaller repertoire. Three approaches were used to assess repertoire richness: RTK rarefaction, the Chao1 estimator, and Recon v2.1 estimates of unobserved clonotypes. Generation probabilities were computed with OLGA for all TCRbeta clonotypes obtained by the gDNA method from a handful of donors. TCRdb mirrors the immuneACCESS table, restricted to in-frame sequences. Some clones are absent from its copies; in checked studies, under half trace to an unresolved V gene, and the reason for the others is unknown. That table supplies the V and J calls and clone size; D and trimming were determined from the DNA. The sample records roughly 1.5 million clones, approximately 98% of which are singletons. Of the sample, about 0.45% falls within the top ten clones.

There are 15 amino acids in the CDR3, from cysteine to phenylalanine inclusive. Just the 45-base CDR3 DNA is kept, in frame starting at base 1. V has 4 bases trimmed and J has 0 bases trimmed; junction bases matching no gene number 6. CDR1 and CDR2, per the germline V gene, are SGHRS and YFSETQ. The chain employs TRBV5-1 and TRBJ2-7; the junction holds 8 bases that match TRBD2. The source is a man younger than 40 in good health. The sample taken for sequencing was naive CD4+ T cells sorted from blood. Per the publication, the cell subset or site label means: CD45RA+ positively selected. The CDR3 sequence is CASSRVAGSSYEQYF. The sequenced DNA is TGCGCCAGCAGCCGGGTAGCGGGAAGCTCCTACGAGCAGTACTTC.